This TCR beta chain was observed in a study of blood T cell repertoires in COVID-19. About the research overall: Both acute and convalescent COVID-19 samples were obtained from the United States, Italy and Spain. Sources were T cells, B-cell-depleted T cells, or PBMCs; the material itself was cDNA or gDNA.

The CDR3 loop spans 12 amino acids. The germline V gene has CDR1 SGHTA and CDR2 FQGNSA. V shed 5 bases and J shed 3 bases, with 8 bases lying between them. Original analysis: From reference gene primer amplification, estimates of nucleated cell counts were derived. TCRdb keeps only in-frame clones here, not all; method: immunoSEQ multiplex PCR. V, J and clone size derive from that table, while D and trimming were established from the DNA sequence. The sample has hundreds of thousands of clones, 83% seen once; the top ten hold 7.5% to 10%. Sequenced material: peripheral blood. The chain couples TRBV7-2 to TRBJ2-7; possibly TRBD2 for D (5 bases). This receptor was identified in a woman aged 45-65 years who had recovered from COVID-19. The CDR3: CASSRDNYEQYF. DNA of the CDR3: TGTGCCAGCAGCCGGGATAACTACGAGCAGTACTTC.